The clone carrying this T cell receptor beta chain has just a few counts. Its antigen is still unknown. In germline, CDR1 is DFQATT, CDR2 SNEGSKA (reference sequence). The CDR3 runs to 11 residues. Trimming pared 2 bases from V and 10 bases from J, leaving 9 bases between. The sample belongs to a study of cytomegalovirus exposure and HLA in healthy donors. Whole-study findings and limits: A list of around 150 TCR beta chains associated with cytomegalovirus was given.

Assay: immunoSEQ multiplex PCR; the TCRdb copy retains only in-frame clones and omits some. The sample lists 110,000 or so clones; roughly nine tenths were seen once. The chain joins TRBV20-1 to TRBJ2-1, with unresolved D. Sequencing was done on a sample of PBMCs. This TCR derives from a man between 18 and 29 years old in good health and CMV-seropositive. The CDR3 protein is CSARPLSEQFF. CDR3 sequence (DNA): TGCAGTGCTAGACCCCTATCGGAGCAGTTCTTC.